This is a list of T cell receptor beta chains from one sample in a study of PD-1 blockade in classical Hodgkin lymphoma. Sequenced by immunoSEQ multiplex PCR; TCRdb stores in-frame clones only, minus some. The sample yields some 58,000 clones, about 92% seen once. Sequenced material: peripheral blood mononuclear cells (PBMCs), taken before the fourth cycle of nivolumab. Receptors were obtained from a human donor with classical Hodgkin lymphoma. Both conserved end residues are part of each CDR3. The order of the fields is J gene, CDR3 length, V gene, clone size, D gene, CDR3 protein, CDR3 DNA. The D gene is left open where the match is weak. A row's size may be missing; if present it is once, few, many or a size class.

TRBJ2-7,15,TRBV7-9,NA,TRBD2,CASSGQREGSYEQYF,TGTGCCAGCAGCGGGCAGCGGGAGGGCTCCTACGAGCAGTACTTC
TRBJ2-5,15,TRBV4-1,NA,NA,CASSQDRGAPETQYF,TGCGCCAGCAGCCAAGATCGAGGGGCCCCAGAGACCCAGTACTTC
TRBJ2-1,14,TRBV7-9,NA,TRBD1,CASSTPDRLNEQFF,TGTGCCAGCAGCACCCCGGACAGGCTCAATGAGCAGTTCTTC
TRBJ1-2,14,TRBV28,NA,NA,CASRIPTGTTGYTF,TGTGCCAGCAGAATCCCTACCGGGACAACTGGCTACACCTTC
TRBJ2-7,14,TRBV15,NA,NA,CATSALVGPYEQYF,TGTGCCACCAGCGCCCTCGTCGGCCCCTACGAGCAGTACTTC
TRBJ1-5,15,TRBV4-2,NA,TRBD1,CASSQERGQGQPQHF,TGTGCCAGCAGCCAAGAAAGGGGGCAGGGGCAGCCCCAGCATTTT
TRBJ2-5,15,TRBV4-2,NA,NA,CASSQEASVWETQYF,TGTGCCAGCAGCCAAGAAGCCAGCGTTTGGGAGACCCAGTACTTC
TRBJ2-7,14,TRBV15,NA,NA,CATSRDRLYYEQYF,TGTGCCACCAGCAGAGATAGGTTGTACTACGAGCAGTACTTC
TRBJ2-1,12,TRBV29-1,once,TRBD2,CSSGTRYNEQFF,TGCAGCTCCGGGACTAGGTACAATGAGCAGTTCTTC
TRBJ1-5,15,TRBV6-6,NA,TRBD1,CASRNTGDGNQPQHF,TGTGCCAGCAGAAACACAGGGGACGGCAATCAGCCCCAGCATTTT
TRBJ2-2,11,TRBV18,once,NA,CASSLQGELFF,TGTGCCAGCTCACTCCAAGGGGAGCTGTTTTTT
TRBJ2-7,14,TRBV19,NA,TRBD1,CASSPRDRLYEQYF,TGTGCCAGTAGCCCCCGGGACAGGCTCTACGAGCAGTACTTC
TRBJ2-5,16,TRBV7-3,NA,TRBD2,CASSLGGTSGQETQYF,TGTGCCAGCAGCTTAGGGGGTACTAGCGGCCAAGAGACCCAGTACTTC
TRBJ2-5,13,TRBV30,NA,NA,CAWSSGYQETQYF,TGTGCCTGGAGCAGCGGGTATCAAGAGACCCAGTACTTC
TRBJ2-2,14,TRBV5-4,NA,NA,CASSFSGAAGELFF,TGTGCCAGCAGCTTTTCGGGAGCCGCCGGGGAGCTGTTTTTT
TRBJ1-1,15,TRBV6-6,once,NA,CASRTRTGLNTEAFF,TGTGCCAGCAGGACTCGAACGGGGTTGAACACTGAAGCTTTCTTT
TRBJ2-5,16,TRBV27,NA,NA,CASSLTGGNYQETQYF,TGTGCCAGCAGTTTAACAGGCGGGAATTACCAAGAGACCCAGTACTTC
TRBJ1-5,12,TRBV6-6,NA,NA,CASGGGNQPQHF,TGTGCCAGCGGGGGAGGAAATCAGCCCCAGCATTTT
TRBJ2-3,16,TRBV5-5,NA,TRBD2,CASSSGLAGEGDTQYF,TGTGCCAGCAGCTCGGGACTAGCGGGAGAGGGAGATACGCAGTATTTT
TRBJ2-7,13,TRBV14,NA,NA,CASSQEMRTEQYF,TGTGCCAGCAGCCAAGAAATGAGGACCGAGCAGTACTTC
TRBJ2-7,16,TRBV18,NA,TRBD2,CASSPPPGRNIYEQYF,TGTGCCAGCTCACCACCGCCCGGGAGGAACATCTACGAGCAGTACTTC
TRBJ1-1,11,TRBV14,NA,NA,CASSQIAEAFF,TGTGCCAGCAGCCAAATTGCTGAAGCTTTCTTT
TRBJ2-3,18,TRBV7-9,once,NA,CASSLGSPGLGVRDTQYF,TGTGCCAGCAGCTTAGGGAGCCCGGGACTGGGTGTACGGGATACGCAGTATTTT
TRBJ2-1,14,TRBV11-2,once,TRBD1,CASSTRDSYNEQFF,TGTGCCAGCAGCACCCGGGACAGCTACAATGAGCAGTTCTTC
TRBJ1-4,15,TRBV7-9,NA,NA,CASSFPVSGNEKLFF,TGTGCCAGCAGCTTCCCCGTTAGTGGAAATGAAAAACTGTTTTTT
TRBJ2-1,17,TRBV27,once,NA,CASSLIGALPSYNEQFF,TGTGCCAGCAGTTTAATTGGGGCACTACCCTCCTACAATGAGCAGTTCTTC
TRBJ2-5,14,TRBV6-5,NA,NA,CASSYSKGPETQYF,TGTGCCAGCAGTTACTCAAAGGGGCCAGAGACCCAGTACTTC
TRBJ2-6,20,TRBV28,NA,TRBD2,CASNLAGSRLTSSGANVLTF,TGTGCCAGCAATCTAGCGGGATCGCGCCTCACCAGCTCTGGGGCCAACGTCCTGACTTTC
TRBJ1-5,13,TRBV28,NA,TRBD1,CASSMTGVQPQHF,TGTGCCAGCAGTATGACAGGGGTTCAGCCCCAGCATTTT
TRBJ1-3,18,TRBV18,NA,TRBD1,CASSLSVSGGAVGNTIYF,TGTGCCAGCTCACTTTCTGTGTCAGGGGGCGCCGTTGGAAACACCATATATTTT
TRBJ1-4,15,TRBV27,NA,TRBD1,CASSLVGTGNEKLFF,TGTGCCAGCAGTTTAGTTGGGACAGGGAATGAAAAACTGTTTTTT
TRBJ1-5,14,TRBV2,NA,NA,CASGLREGNQPQHF,TGTGCCAGCGGCCTCAGGGAGGGCAATCAGCCCCAGCATTTT
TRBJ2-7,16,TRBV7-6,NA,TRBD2,CASSLGTAGGGYEQYF,TGTGCCAGCAGCTTAGGTACGGCGGGAGGAGGCTACGAGCAGTACTTC
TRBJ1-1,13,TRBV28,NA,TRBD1,CASRTPGGTEAFF,TGTGCCAGCAGGACCCCAGGGGGCACTGAAGCTTTCTTT
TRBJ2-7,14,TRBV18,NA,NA,CASSPMTDSYEQYF,TGTGCCAGCTCACCAATGACGGACTCCTACGAGCAGTACTTC